The rows below give T cell receptor beta chains drawn from one sample of a study of cytomegalovirus exposure and HLA in healthy donors. The method was immunoSEQ multiplex PCR; TCRdb's version includes in-frame clones alone and lacks a portion of them. The top ten clones hold roughly a tenth of a sample with fewer than 250,000 clones, about four fifths of them seen once. Specimen: PBMCs. The origin of the receptors is a woman aged 45 to 65 in good health and CMV-seropositive. Both conserved end residues are part of each CDR3. Each record gives: J gene, V gene, D gene, clone size, CDR3 DNA, CDR3 protein. A D gene is named only where the DNA matches it firmly. Clone size, where shown, is once, few, many, or a class for clones that have expanded.

TRBJ1-1 TRBV6-1 - - TGTGCCAGCAGTGAAGGGGCTACCGAGAACACTGAAGCTTTCTTT CASSEGATENTEAFF
TRBJ2-2 TRBV6-4 - - TGTGCCAGCAGTGACTACCCTTCGGCCGGGGAGCTGTTTTTT CASSDYPSAGELFF
TRBJ1-1 TRBV4-3 TRBD1 - TGCGCCAGCAGCCAAGCAGGGGGCCCGAACACTGAAGCTTTCTTT CASSQAGGPNTEAFF
TRBJ2-6 TRBV29-1 TRBD1 once TGCAGCGTAGGGACAGGGGGGTCTGGGGCCAACGTCCTGACTTTC CSVGTGGSGANVLTF
TRBJ1-2 TRBV10-3 TRBD1 - TGTGCCATCAGTGAGCCCCCGGGACAGGGATATGGCTACACCTTC CAISEPPGQGYGYTF
TRBJ2-2 TRBV5-1 TRBD1 - TGCGCCAGCTCTAGGGGACAGGGGGCCGGGGAGCTGTTTTTT CASSRGQGAGELFF
TRBJ2-2 TRBV5-1 - - TGCGCCAGCAGCGTCTCGTCAGGGTACACCGGGGAGCTGTTTTTT CASSVSSGYTGELFF
TRBJ2-2 TRBV5-1 - - TGCGCCAGCAGCTTAACAGGGTCGGGCGGGGAGCTGTTTTTT CASSLTGSGGELFF
TRBJ1-3 TRBV28 - - TGTGCCAGCAGTTTGGGGGGGCTTAACCTTTTCTCTGGAAACACCATATATTTT CASSLGGLNLFSGNTIYF
TRBJ1-5 TRBV7-8 - once TGTGCCAGCAGCTTAGAGAGGGTGATGGGGCCCCAGCATTTT CASSLERVMGPQHF
TRBJ1-5 TRBV28 TRBD1 - TGTGCCAGCAGCCGAGGGGGGACAGGGAATCAGCCCCAGCATTTT CASSRGGTGNQPQHF
TRBJ2-2 TRBV5-1 - few TGCGCCAGCAGCTTGGTAGCGCTGAACACCGGGGAGCTGTTTTTT CASSLVALNTGELFF
TRBJ1-2 TRBV6-5 TRBD1 - TGTGCCAGCAGTTACAGGGGGCCAACGGGCTATGGCTACACCTTC CASSYRGPTGYGYTF